The T cell receptor beta chain described here comes from a study of shared clonotypes between healthy human individuals (dated by TCRdb to about 2020). About the study as a whole: A couple of women and a few men aged 18 to 49 years were included in the cohort. Per donor, leukapheresis produced somewhere between about 0.9 and 10 billion PBMCs. To estimate repertoire size and how much clonotype sharing occurs between individuals, the study deeply sequenced the blood TCR repertoires of roughly 5 healthy adults. Per donor, three plates each were used for CD4 naive and CD4 memory, two for CD8 naive, and one for CD8 memory. Different laboratories and diverse techniques were used to prepare libraries and sequence TCR repertoires, to increase sequencing depth and limit assay-specific biases. Study-wide conclusions, independent of this receptor: Sampling was restricted to blood, and TCR repertoires in tissue are likely to differ from TCR repertoires in blood. Compared with non-shared clonotypes, the clonotypes found in all four sorted-subset donors had higher generation probabilities. When a few donors were compared, the shared fraction of clonotypes was around 5.1% for naive CD4, roughly 3.3% for naive CD8, 2.3% for memory CD4, and about 0.36% for memory CD8. Rarefaction of sorted-subset datasets indicated incomplete sequencing despite the large sequencing depth. Pairwise subsampling indicated that sequencing depth was expected to affect the degree of clonotype sharing among donors. Because the study included only a small number of donors, the genetic and exposure-history diversity represented was limited. Larger estimated clonotype richness was generally found for naive subsets than for memory subsets.

The donors were healthy, HIV-negative adults who had no recently reported acute infections or vaccinations. All donors were Caucasian adults living in Nashville, Tennessee, USA. CD4+ T cells were enriched by magnetic negative selection, after which naive cells were positively selected on CD45RA and the negative fraction was taken as the memory subset. After blood collection by leukapheresis, PBMCs were isolated using Ficoll-Histopaque density gradient centrifugation and then cryopreserved in the vapor phase of liquid nitrogen. Analytical flow cytometry was used to check the purity and quantity of each magnetically sorted T cell population. Genomic DNA was isolated from every sorted fraction and measured by UV absorbance on a Nanodrop 2000c. With regard to this clone: What this receptor recognizes is not known. Per-nucleotide qualities are absent, and no much larger clonotype sits a single base away.

Inclusive of the bounding cysteine and phenylalanine, the CDR3 is 14 residues long. The CDR3 DNA has 42 bases and is translated from base 1. The germline V gene provides CDR1 SQVTM and CDR2 ANQGSEA. Trimmed from V: 8 bases; trimmed from J: 5 bases; junction bases lacking a gene match: 9. Using the deep immunoSEQ assay, TCR CDR3 regions were amplified from genomic DNA by multiplex PCR. Extracted genomic DNA from each cell subset was spread evenly across all wells of several immunoSEQ 96-well plates, with each plate serving as a replicate. For sorted subsets, each replicate PCR was loaded with approximately 190 ng genomic DNA, equivalent to 25,000 to 30,000 T cell genomes. The purified libraries were quantified using a Qubit 3.0 fluorometer, sized with a Bioanalyzer 2100, and then quantified again using the KAPA Library Quantification kit. Every immunoSEQ 96-well plate was sequenced on a separate single-read 150-cycle Illumina NextSeq 550 flow cell. The source study handled its data this way. Because only junctional sequences without quality scores were contained in the immunoSEQ output, filtering matching that applied to full-length reads could not be performed. To assign V/J genes and CDR3, sequences were annotated using PyIR, a Python wrapper for IgBLAST v1.9, with IMGT germline references. Any read was removed if the V/J assignment was weak (E-value above 1e-6), the CDR3 was missing, or the read contained stop codons, out-of-frame junctions, or ambiguous translated residues. V3J clonotypes were defined as sequences sharing the same inferred V gene, J gene, and CDR3 amino acid sequence. The percentage overlap between two repertoires was calculated by dividing the number of shared unique clonotypes by the size of the smaller repertoire. RTK rarefaction, the Chao1 estimator, and Recon v2.1 estimates of unobserved clonotypes were used to assess repertoire richness. For all TCRbeta clonotypes obtained by the gDNA method from a few donors, generation probabilities were computed with OLGA. TCRdb mirrors the immuneACCESS table, restricted to in-frame sequences. Some clones are absent from its copies; in checked studies, under half trace to an unresolved V gene, and the reason for the others is unknown. V, J and clone size were drawn from that table, and D and trimming were deduced from the DNA. This sample is represented by about 2,500,000 clones; 90% to 95% of them were singletons. More than 0.12% of the sample lies in the top ten.

The sequenced sample was naive CD4+ T cells sorted from blood. The cell subset or site label here, explained by the study, means: CD45RA+ positively selected. The receptor was derived from a man younger than 35 in good health. The chain links TRBV29-1 with TRBJ2-5, with 12 bases matching TRBD2. The sequenced DNA is TGCAGCTCCTCCGGGACTAGCGGGCCCGAGACCCAGTACTTC. The translation is CSSSGTSGPETQYF.